This passage covers 24 T cell receptor beta chains from one sample sequenced in a study of regulatory T cells in long-lasting Graves disease. In building TCR beta libraries, iRepertoire HTBI primers were used together with Arm-PCR of CDR3 regions. Via MiXCR, TCRdb re-called the multiplex PCR reads, giving one row per CDR3 protein. The data hold roughly 530,000 distinct CDR3 sequences, with 15% to 20% observed a single time. Stated time point: newly diagnosed GD, antithyroid drugs for less than 3 months. Scientists built the TCR library using RNA that was extracted from PBMCs. These records were also assigned to another study, of T cells in Graves' hyperthyroidism and ophthalmopathy.

This specimen consisted of peripheral blood mononuclear cells (PBMCs), obtained at new diagnosis, from a patient treated with antithyroid drugs. These receptors all stem from a woman aged 35-65 years with Graves disease.

This clonotype came up many times. The chain's CDR3 is CASSQKGTGNGDTQYF. In DNA, the CDR3 is TGTGCCAGCAGCCAAAAAGGGACAGGGAATGGTGATACGCAGTATTTT. This chain links TRBV3-1 with TRBJ2-3; 9 nucleotides match TRBD1. In germline, CDR1 is LGHDT, CDR2 YNNKEL (reference sequence). This CDR3 comprises 16 residues. V shed 2 bases, J shed 6 bases, and the junction held 9 bases outside the gene matches.

This clonotype has only a few counts. The rearrangement links TRBV6-1 to TRBJ2-6; 10 bases are a match to TRBD1. Trimming cost V 4 bases and J 4 bases; bases outside gene matches: 4. CDR3 length equals 16 residues. Germline values: CDR1 MNHNS, CDR2 SASEGT. The CDR3, as DNA: TGTGCCAGCAGTGCGGACAGGGGGTACGGGGCCAACGTCCTGACTTTC. It translates to CASSADRGYGANVLTF.

This clonotype was observed a few times. The V call is TRBV5-1, the J call TRBJ1-1, with 11 positions matching TRBD1. Germline V gene sequence: CDR1 SGHRS, CDR2 YFSETQ. The trim removed 0 bases at V and 3 bases at J, leaving 7 bases unmatched. CDR3 length: 17 residues. The CDR3, as DNA: TGCGCCAGCAGCTTGGGGGGGACAGGGGGAAAGGACACTGAAGCTTTCTTT. Protein product: CASSLGGTGGKDTEAFF.

This clonotype was counted between two and nine times. The V and J genes are TRBV4-1 and TRBJ1-1; tentatively, D is TRBD1 (5 bases). V was trimmed by 1 base and J by 5 bases, leaving 20 bases between them. The CDR3 runs 17 residues. In germline, CDR1 is MGHRA, CDR2 YSYEKL. The CDR3 spells CASSQARLGGEGTEAFF. DNA of the CDR3: TGCGCCAGCAGCCAAGCCAGACTGGGAGGGGAGGGGACTGAAGCTTTCTTT.

J is TRBJ1-1 and V is TRBV15; 10 nucleotides match TRBD1. CDR3 length: 14 amino acids. Germline loops: CDR1 LNHNV, CDR2 YYDKDF (reference sequence). Germline trimming cut 1 base from V and 12 bases from J; bases unmatched to any gene: 8. The chain's CDR3 is CATSRVGGGQGPFF. For the CDR3, the DNA is TGTGCCACCAGCAGAGTTGGGGGGGGACAGGGGCCTTTCTTT.

This clonotype was counted between two and nine times. The rearrangement uses TRBV9 and TRBJ2-7, with no clear D. The CDR3 consists of 14 residues. The germline CDR1 and CDR2 sequences are SGDLS and YYNGEE. The germline V and J ends were trimmed by 0 bases and 3 bases, with 10 bases remaining between them. The CDR3 nucleotides are TGTGCCAGCAGCGTAGGGAGCACCCTCTACGAGCAGTACTTC. Protein product: CASSVGSTLYEQYF.

The chain couples TRBV6-6 to TRBJ1-5; possibly TRBD1 for D (5 bases). The germline V gene has CDR1 MNHNY and CDR2 SVGAGI (reference sequence). Between the trimmed V and J ends, which lost 0 bases and 4 bases, there was a span of 10 bases. The CDR3 totals 15 residues. CDR3 amino acids: CASSYSTEPNQPQHF. In DNA, the CDR3 is TGTGCCAGCAGTTACTCGACAGAGCCGAATCAGCCCCAGCATTTT.

Ten or more counts support this clonotype. The J gene is TRBJ2-3, the V gene TRBV5-1; 9 bases align to TRBD2. Trimming removed 9 bases from V and 0 bases from J; junction bases left unmatched: 2. This CDR3 comprises 13 residues. Germline V gene lookup returns CDR1 SGHRS and CDR2 YFSETQ. In DNA, the CDR3 is TGCGCCACCGGGACTAGCAGCACAGATACGCAGTATTTT. Its protein product is CATGTSSTDTQYF.

A remark on this clonotype: Just one base apart from a much larger clone, this may be a read error. No conserved phenylalanine or tryptophan ends this CDR3, so it is likely a read error. The chain couples TRBV3-1 to TRBJ2-3; D may correspond to TRBD1 or TRBD2 (5 bases each). The V gene's germline CDR1 is LGHDT and CDR2 YNNKEL (reference sequence). CDR3 length: 13 residues. The V end was cut by 1 base, the J end by 11 bases, with 13 bases between. The CDR3: CASSQGPGRLQYS. For the CDR3, the DNA is TGTGCCAGCAGCCAAGGTCCGGGGCGCTTGCAGTATTCT.

This clonotype has just one count. Possible read error: a much larger clone is one base away. The J gene is TRBJ1-4, the V gene TRBV20-1; D remains ambiguous. Looked up from germline, CDR1 is DFQATT and CDR2 is SNEGSKA (reference sequence). V was shortened by 0 bases and J by 13 bases, with 15 bases between the two germline ends. This CDR3 has 13 residues. This CDR3 is CSARDQGGGRLFF. DNA of the CDR3: TGCAGTGCTAGAGATCAAGGAGGTGGAAGACTGTTTTTT.

This clonotype occurred many times. V is TRBV20-1 and J is TRBJ2-1; D unclear. Trimming took off 8 bases at V and 0 bases at J, with 14 bases between the two ends. In germline, CDR1 is DFQATT, CDR2 SNEGSKA (reference sequence). The CDR3 contains 14 residues. The CDR3 is CSSPGESSYNEQFF. For the CDR3, the DNA is TGCAGTTCTCCCGGAGAGAGCTCCTACAATGAGCAGTTCTTC.

The rearrangement uses TRBV28 and TRBJ2-2; weak D call: TRBD1 (5 bases). From germline, CDR1 is MDHEN and CDR2 SYDVKM. This CDR3 comprises 15 residues. V was pared by 8 bases and J by 4 bases, with 17 bases between. The CDR3 DNA is TGTGCCAGCGTCCGAGAGTTGGGGCCCACCGGGGAGCTGTTTTTT. Encoded protein: CASVRELGPTGELFF. Filled out from reference TRBV28 and TRBJ2-2, the complete variable domain reads DVKVTQSSRYLVKRTGEKVFLECVQDMDHENMFWYRQDPGLGLRLIYFSYDVKMKEKGDIPEGYSVSREKKERFSLILESASTNQTSMYLCASVRELGPTGELFFGEGSRLTVL.

This clonotype was seen repeatedly, ten times or more. The V and J genes are TRBV3-1 and TRBJ2-5; D is uncertain. Between the trimmed V and J ends, which lost 2 bases and 5 bases, there was a span of 12 bases. This CDR3 has 14 residues. Germline lookup yields CDR1 LGHDT and CDR2 YNNKEL (reference sequence). The CDR3 nucleotides read TGTGCCAGCAGCCAATCTTCAGGAAGGGAGACCCAGTACTTC. Translation gives CASSQSSGRETQYF.

This clonotype was counted only a few times. The rearrangement uses TRBV5-5 and TRBJ2-7; a weak D match, TRBD1 (6 bases). In germline, CDR1 is SGHKS, CDR2 YYEKEE (reference sequence). Trimming removed 0 bases at V and 3 bases at J, with 13 bases between. The length of the CDR3 is 15 residues. Here the CDR3 DNA reads TGTGCCAGCAGCTTGGGGCTGGACAGCGTCTACGAGCAGTACTTC. The encoded protein is CASSLGLDSVYEQYF.

This clonotype showed up many times. This chain links TRBV2 with TRBJ2-7; TRBD1 matches 10 bases. The V and J ends lost 9 bases and 4 bases, in that order; junction bases with no gene match: 6. CDR3 length: 13 residues. In germline, CDR1 is SNHLY, CDR2 FYNNEI. The CDR3 bases are TGTGCCAGGGGACAGGGGATAGGTTACGAGCAGTACTTC. Translation gives CARGQGIGYEQYF.

The rearrangement links TRBV7-3 to TRBJ2-1; 8 bases agree with TRBD2. The CDR3 is 15 amino acids. Germline trimming cut 1 base from V and 6 bases from J; bases unmatched to any gene: 5. Germline assignment: CDR1 SGHTA and CDR2 FQGTGA. CDR3 in amino acids: CASSLNTGGLNEQFF. CDR3 bases: TGTGCCAGCAGCTTAAATACGGGGGGGCTCAATGAGCAGTTCTTC.

Comments on this clonotype: This may be a read error: a much more frequent sequence differs by one nucleotide. This chain links TRBV18 with TRBJ2-7, with D perhaps given as TRBD1 or TRBD2 (5 bases each). This CDR3 has 14 amino acids. Germline-derived CDR1 and CDR2 are KGHSH and LQKENI. The CDR3 reads CTSSPSWGNYEQYF. Written as DNA, the CDR3 is TGTACCAGCTCACCAAGCTGGGGGAACTACGAGCAGTACTTC. Complete variable domain (other parts from reference TRBV18 and TRBJ2-7): NAGVMQNPRHLVRRRGQEARLRCSPMKGHSHVYWYRQLPEEGLKFMVYLQKENIIDESGMPKERFSAEFPKEGPSILRIQQVVRGDSAAYFCTSSPSWGNYEQYFGPGTRLTVT.

This clonotype was counted ten times or more. The CDR3 here is CASSLGGVVNTEAFF. CDR3 DNA sequence: TGCGCCAGCAGCTTGGGAGGTGTGGTGAACACTGAAGCTTTCTTT. The chain recombines TRBV5-1 with TRBJ1-1; D gene uncertain. The V end was cut by 0 bases, the J end by 0 bases, with 9 bases between. The CDR3 spans 15 residues. The V gene's germline CDR1 is SGHRS and CDR2 YFSETQ.

In this sample, this clonotype turned up a few times. V is TRBV6-4 and J is TRBJ2-7; TRBD2 might be the D (6 bases). Germline-derived CDR1 and CDR2 are MRHNA and SNTAGT. Trimming pared 7 bases from V and 2 bases from J, leaving 21 bases between. The CDR3 is 16 residues long. CDR3 in amino acids: CASTRTTSLGAYEQYF. DNA of the CDR3: TGTGCCAGCACCAGAACGACTAGTCTCGGAGCCTACGAGCAGTACTTC.

The CDR3 reads CSARGYRSTDTQYF. The CDR3 region has the DNA TGCAGTGCTAGAGGGTACAGGAGCACAGATACGCAGTATTTT. V gene TRBV20-1 combines with J gene TRBJ2-3; maybe TRBD1 (5 bases). The CDR3 contains 14 residues. Germline assignment: CDR1 DFQATT and CDR2 SNEGSKA (reference sequence). With 1 base removed from V and 0 bases from J, the gap between germline ends came to 8 bases.

At least ten counts were recorded for this clonotype. This rearrangement joins TRBV11-2 to TRBJ2-5; tentatively, D is TRBD2 (7 bases). The length of the CDR3 is 15 residues. Germline CDR1 and CDR2: SGHAT and FQNNGV. V lost 0 bases and J 3 bases, leaving 11 bases between the germline ends. The CDR3 reads CASSLDEGGEETQYF. DNA for the CDR3: TGTGCCAGCAGCTTAGATGAGGGGGGGGAAGAGACCCAGTACTTC.

This clonotype was seen many times. This chain links TRBV5-8 with TRBJ1-5, with TRBD1 identical over 7 bases. The CDR3 has 14 amino acids. Germline V CDR1 and CDR2: SGHTS, YDEGEE. V lost 1 base, J lost 4 bases, and 2 bases stayed unmatched. The CDR3 reads CASSLWDSNQPQHF. The CDR3 bases are TGTGCCAGCAGCTTGTGGGACAGTAATCAGCCCCAGCATTTT.

This clonotype was observed a few times. The chain couples TRBV9 to TRBJ2-7; TRBD2 matches at 15 bases. Germline CDR1 and CDR2: SGDLS and YYNGEE. The CDR3 spans 16 residues. V shed 0 bases and J 6 bases; nucleotides not matched to a gene: 4. In DNA form, the CDR3 reads TGTGCCAGCAGCGTAGTACCGGGACTAGCGGGGGGCGAGCAGTACTTC. Protein: CASSVVPGLAGGEQYF.

This clonotype was seen at least ten times. The chain links TRBV12-3 or TRBV12-4 to TRBJ1-2, with 7 bases aligning to TRBD1. The CDR3 covers 14 residues. V lost 5 bases, J lost 3 bases, and 6 bases stayed unmatched. The CDR3 region is CASSPSDRDYGYTF. CDR3 in DNA: TGTGCCAGCAGTCCCTCCGACAGGGACTATGGCTACACCTTC.